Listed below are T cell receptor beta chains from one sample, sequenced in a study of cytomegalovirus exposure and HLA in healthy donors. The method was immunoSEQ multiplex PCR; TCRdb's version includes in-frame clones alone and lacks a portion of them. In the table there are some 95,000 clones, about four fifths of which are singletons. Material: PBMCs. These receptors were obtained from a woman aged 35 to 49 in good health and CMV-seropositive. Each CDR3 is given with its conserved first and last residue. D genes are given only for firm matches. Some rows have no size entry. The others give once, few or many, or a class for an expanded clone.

TGCGCCAGCACTTTCTCTGGGGCCAACGTCCTGACTTTC CASTFSGANVLTF - - TRBJ2-6 TRBV5-1
TGCGCCAGCAGCCAACCCGTCCGAGACAGCACTAACTATGGCTACACCTTC CASSQPVRDSTNYGYTF - - TRBJ1-2 TRBV4-1
TGTGCCAGCAGTGAAGCGAGCGAGCCCTGGGATGGCTACACCTTC CASSEASEPWDGYTF - - TRBJ1-2 TRBV2
TGTGCCAGCAGCTGGGCGCTAGCAAGCTCCTACAATGAGCAGTTCTTC CASSWALASSYNEQFF - - TRBJ2-1 TRBV7-8
TGTGCCAGCACGCGAGGGACTAGCGGGAGTAACGAGCAGTACTTC CASTRGTSGSNEQYF TRBD2 - TRBJ2-7 TRBV2
TGCGCCAGCAGCGTACACAGGGAATCGGCGCAGTATTTT CASSVHRESAQYF - - TRBJ2-3 TRBV5-1
TGTGCCAGCACCAACTGGACAGGGGAATACGAGCAGTACTTC CASTNWTGEYEQYF TRBD1 - TRBJ2-7 TRBV6-7
TGTGCCAGCAGCGACAGGGGTGGTCAGCCCCAGCATTTT CASSDRGGQPQHF TRBD1 - TRBJ1-5 TRBV7-9
TGCGCCAGCAGGGTTGGTCTCGGGGAGACCCAGTACTTC CASRVGLGETQYF - - TRBJ2-5 TRBV5-1
TGTGCCAGCAGTCTCTATATAGGGACAGGGGGCTCGTACGAGCAGTACTTC CASSLYIGTGGSYEQYF TRBD1 - TRBJ2-7 TRBV27
TGCAGCGTTGAACCGGGACAGTTTTCCTACGAGCAGTACTTC CSVEPGQFSYEQYF TRBD1 - TRBJ2-7 TRBV29-1
TGCGCCAGCAGTGGGCCGACTCCCGGAGGAGCTTTCTTT CASSGPTPGGAFF - few TRBJ1-1 TRBV10-2
TGTGCCAGCAGTGAAAGGAAGGGGGGGAACGAGCAGTACTTC CASSERKGGNEQYF - - TRBJ2-7 TRBV25-1
TGTGCCAGCAGTCCCGCGGGTCCTACGGTGGATACGCAGTATTTT CASSPAGPTVDTQYF - - TRBJ2-3 TRBV28
TGTGCCAGCAGCTTAGACCCGGGACAGGTGGGCACTGAAGCTTTCTTT CASSLDPGQVGTEAFF TRBD1 - TRBJ1-1 TRBV13
TGTGCCAGCAGTGAATCGGGGGGCGGGGGCTTCTATGGCTACACCTTC CASSESGGGGFYGYTF - - TRBJ1-2 TRBV6-1
TGTGCCAGCAGCCCGACAGGGGGCAGGGTGAACACTGAAGCTTTCTTT CASSPTGGRVNTEAFF TRBD1 - TRBJ1-1 TRBV5-6
TGTGCCAGCAGTCCACAAAGTGGTAGGGGGCCCTACGAGCAGTACTTC CASSPQSGRGPYEQYF TRBD1 - TRBJ2-7 TRBV28